This T cell receptor beta chain was identified during a study of technical replicates of blood from a few donors. Here immunoSEQ multiplex PCR was the method, and the copy in TCRdb shows in-frame clones only, minus some. The sample shows over 45,000 clones, 80% to 95% of them seen only once. J lost 8 bases, V lost 4 bases, and 3 bases had no gene match. CDR3 length: 12 amino acids. Germline CDR1 and CDR2: SGHAT and FQDESV (reference sequence). This clonotype was sampled from a human donor in good health. Some clones in this sample may be carry-over from other donors' samples. Material: PBMCs. The chain combines TRBV11-1 with TRBJ1-1, with 8 positions matching TRBD1. The CDR3 protein is CASSSDREEAFF. In DNA form, the CDR3 reads TGTGCCAGCAGCTCGGACAGGGAGGAAGCTTTCTTT.